What follows are 4 T cell receptor beta chains derived from one specimen sequenced in a study of blood T cell repertoires in COVID-19. Some clones are missing from TCRdb's copy, which holds only in-frame ones; the method was immunoSEQ multiplex PCR. In the table there are hundreds of thousands of clones, nearly 90% of which are singletons. The sample comprised PBMCs or T cells enriched from blood (not recorded which). The origin of the receptors is a woman in her fifties or sixties who had been exposed to COVID-19.

J is TRBJ1-6 and V is TRBV12-5; 7 nucleotides line up with TRBD1. This CDR3 has 16 residues. The J segment lost 10 bases and the V segment lost 6 bases, leaving 15 bases of the junction unmatched. CDR1 LGHNT and CDR2 FRNRAP come from the germline V gene. The CDR3 sequence is CASGPRDSALESPLHF. The CDR3 DNA reads as TGTGCTAGTGGCCCAAGGGACAGCGCCCTCGAATCACCCCTCCACTTT.

The J gene is TRBJ1-2, the V gene TRBV14; D unresolved. The CDR3 has 15 amino acids. With 1 base removed from V and 7 bases from J, the gap between germline ends came to 16 bases. CDR1 and CDR2 (germline): SGHDN, FVKESK. CDR3 in DNA: TGTGCCAGCAGCCAAGTGGGTGCCAGGCTGGCTGGCTACACCTTC. Translated: CASSQVGARLAGYTF.

The chain carries TRBV12-3 or TRBV12-4 and TRBJ2-2; D is unclear. There are 13 residues in the CDR3. The V end was cut by 5 bases, the J end by 7 bases, with 11 bases between. This CDR3 is CASSLGPGGELFF. In nucleotides, the CDR3 is TGTGCCAGCAGTCTAGGCCCGGGCGGGGAGCTGTTTTTT.

V and J are TRBV6-4 and TRBJ1-2; the D gene is possibly TRBD1 (5 bases). Germline CDR1 MRHNA, CDR2 SNTAGT. The V gene lost 1 base and the J gene lost 4 bases, with 13 bases spanning the gap. This CDR3 is built from 15 residues. The CDR3 loop is CASSDWGKAPYGYTF. The CDR3 nucleotides are TGTGCCAGCAGTGACTGGGGCAAAGCGCCCTATGGCTACACCTTC.